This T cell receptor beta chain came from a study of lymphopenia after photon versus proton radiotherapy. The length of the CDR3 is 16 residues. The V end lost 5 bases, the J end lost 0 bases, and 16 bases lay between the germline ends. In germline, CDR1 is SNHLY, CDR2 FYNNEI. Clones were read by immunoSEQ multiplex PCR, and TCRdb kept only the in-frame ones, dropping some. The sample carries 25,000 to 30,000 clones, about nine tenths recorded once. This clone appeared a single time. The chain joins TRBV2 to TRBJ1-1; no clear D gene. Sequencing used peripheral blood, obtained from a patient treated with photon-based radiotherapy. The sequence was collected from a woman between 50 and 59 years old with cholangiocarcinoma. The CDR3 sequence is CASSYLRHTMNTEAFF. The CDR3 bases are TGTGCCAGCAGTTACCTGAGACACACAATGAACACTGAAGCTTTCTTT.